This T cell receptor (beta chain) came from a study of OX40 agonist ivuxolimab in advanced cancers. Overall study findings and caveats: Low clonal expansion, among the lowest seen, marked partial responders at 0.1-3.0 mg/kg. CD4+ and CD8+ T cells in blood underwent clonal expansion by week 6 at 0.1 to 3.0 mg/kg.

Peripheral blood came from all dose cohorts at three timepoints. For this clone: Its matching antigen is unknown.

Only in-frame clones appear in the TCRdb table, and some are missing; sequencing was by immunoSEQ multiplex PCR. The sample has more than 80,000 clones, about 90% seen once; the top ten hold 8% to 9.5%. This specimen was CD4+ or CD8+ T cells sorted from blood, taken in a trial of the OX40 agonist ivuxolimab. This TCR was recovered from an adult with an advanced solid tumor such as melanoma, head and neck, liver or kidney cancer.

CDR3 residues: CASSERETGLGNQPQHF. The CDR3 DNA reads as TGTGCCAGCAGTGAACGGGAGACAGGGCTTGGCAATCAGCCCCAGCATTTT. The chain couples TRBV6-1 to TRBJ1-5, with 7 bases lining up with TRBD1. Trimming at V came to 2 bases and at J to 2 bases, leaving 9 bases not matched to a gene. Germline assignment: CDR1 MNHNS and CDR2 SASEGT. This CDR3 has 17 residues.